This TCR beta chain was recorded in a study of early stage breast cancer tumors (TCRdb year 2017). Regarding the study in general: Of the roughly 15 invasive breast tumors, more than 9 were found to be estrogen receptor-positive, progesterone receptor-positive and HER2-negative. Of the roughly 12 ER+/PR+/HER2- tumors, eight were classified as invasive ductal carcinomas and four as invasive lobular carcinomas. On average, each sample got about 10-fold read coverage. Across all samples, roughly 2,800,000 templates representing around 1 million unique clonotypes were detected.

For CDR1 and CDR2, the germline V gene lists MRHNA and SNTAGT. V loses 2 bases at its end and J loses 7 bases; junction bases beyond the gene matches: 10. The CDR3 runs 16 amino acids, cysteine and phenylalanine included. Just CDR3 DNA is preserved here, 48 bases in frame from base 1. On this clone itself: Its specific antigen is unknown. No base-level quality is on record; no much larger clone is a single base apart.

The study profiled bulk TCR beta-chain repertoires in matched peripheral blood, tumor and adjacent normal breast tissue taken from some 15 patients with early-stage breast cancer. Before surgery, about 5-11 mL of whole blood was collected in EDTA tubes and processed within 2 hours. Ficoll-Paque centrifugation in SepMate-50 tubes was used to isolate peripheral blood mononuclear cells. PBMCs were cryopreserved in around 90% FBS with approximately 10% DMSO in aliquots of roughly 1.8 to 4.5 million cells and stored in liquid nitrogen. The Qiagen AllPrep DNA/RNA Mini kit was used to extract genomic DNA. Two independent genomic DNA replicates were amplified for each sample, with around 0.5 ug used for blood and about 1.5 ug for tumor or normal breast. TCRB sequencing of genomic DNA was carried out with the ImmunoSeq Intro kit according to the manufacturer's instructions. Multiplex PCR ran roughly 30 cycles with proprietary primers and spike-in control sequences for absolute quantification. An 87-bp fragment spanning the CDR3 and flanking V and J genes was sequenced with single-end 150-bp reads. Each lane of an Illumina MiSeq running version 3.0 chemistry carried seven multiplexed samples, with two replicates apiece. The authors processed their data as follows. Raw data were processed with the vendor's proprietary pipeline, and both replicates were merged into a single result per sample. Productive rearrangements sharing the V-gene family, CDR3 amino acid sequence and J-gene segment were defined as clonotypes. To compute clonality, the normalized Shannon entropy (Pielou evenness) of TCRB abundances was subtracted from 1. To estimate T cell density, the total number of templates was divided by the input cell count, which was inferred from how much DNA went in. Recon, run with its default parameters, was used to estimate overall repertoire diversity and clonality. Clonotypes with over 0.1% abundance in tumor and at least 32-fold higher abundance in tumor than in normal breast were defined as tumor-enriched. In TCRdb, the immuneACCESS table is reduced to in-frame sequences with V and J assigned. These tables do not hold every clone; where another copy was compared, an unresolved V gene accounts for under half, and the others remain unexplained. V, J and clone size are taken as reported in that table, and D and trimming were inferred from the DNA itself. The sample includes tens of thousands of clones, with more than 65% observed a single time. The ten largest clones take up 3.5% of the sample.

What the research found in general, with its limitations: Enriched TCRB sequences shared across patients were mostly commonly generated sequences, unlikely to play an important role in the tumor microenvironment. Bulk genomic DNA sequencing of unsorted cells missed chain pairing and functional markers such as CD4, CD8 and FOXP3. Repertoires from blood and normal breast were more alike than repertoires from blood and tumor, and in 14 of 16 patients, comparing each tissue with blood separated tumor from normal. Compared with adjacent normal breast tissue, tumors had roughly 2.5-fold higher T cell density and higher clonality. Because the cohort was small, analysis by tumor subtype was not possible.

The sequence joins TRBV6-4 to TRBJ2-3, with 9 bases aligning to TRBD2. This sequence originates from a person aged 55 to 75 with breast cancer. The sequencing input was blood. The encoded CDR3 is CASSDLSGGPLNTQYF. At the DNA level, the sequence is TGTGCCAGCAGTGACCTTAGCGGGGGCCCCCTGAATACGCAGTATTTT.